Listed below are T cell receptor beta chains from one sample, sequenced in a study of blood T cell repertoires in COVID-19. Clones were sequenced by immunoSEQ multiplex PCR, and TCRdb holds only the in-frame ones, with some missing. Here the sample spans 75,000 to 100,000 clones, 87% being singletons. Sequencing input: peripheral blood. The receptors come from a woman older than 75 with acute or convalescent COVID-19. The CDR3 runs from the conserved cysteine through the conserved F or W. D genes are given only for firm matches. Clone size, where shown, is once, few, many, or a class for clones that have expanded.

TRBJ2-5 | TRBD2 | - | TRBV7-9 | TGTGCCAGCAGCTGGCAGCTAGCGGGGGGAGTCCAAGAGACCCAGTACTTC | CASSWQLAGGVQETQYF
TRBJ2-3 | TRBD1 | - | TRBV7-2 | TGTGCCAGCAGCTTAGGAGGGGGCCTACGTACAGATACGCAGTATTTT | CASSLGGGLRTDTQYF
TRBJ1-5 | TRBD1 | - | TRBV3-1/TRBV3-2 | TGTGCCAGCAGCCAACAGGGGGCTACTCAGCCCCAGCATTTT | CASSQQGATQPQHF
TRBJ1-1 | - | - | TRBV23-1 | TGCGCCAGCAGTCAATCGCCCAGGGCGGACACTGAAGCTTTCTTT | CASSQSPRADTEAFF
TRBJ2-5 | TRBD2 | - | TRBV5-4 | TGTGCCAGCAGCTTGCGGGGACTAGCGGTTGGGCAAGAGACCCAGTACTTC | CASSLRGLAVGQETQYF
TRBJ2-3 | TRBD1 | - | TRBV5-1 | TGCGCCAGCAGCTTGGTAGGACAGGACACAGATACGCAGTATTTT | CASSLVGQDTDTQYF
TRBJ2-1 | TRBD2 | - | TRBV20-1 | TGCAGTGCTAGTAGCGGGGTCACCCTCTCCTACAATGAGCAGTTCTTC | CSASSGVTLSYNEQFF
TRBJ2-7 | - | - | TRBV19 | TGTGCCAGTAGTAATCCGGGACAAGCCTCCTACGAGCAGTACTTC | CASSNPGQASYEQYF
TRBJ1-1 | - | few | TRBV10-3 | TGTGCCATCAGGTCGGCGGCTATGAACACTGAAGCTTTCTTT | CAIRSAAMNTEAFF
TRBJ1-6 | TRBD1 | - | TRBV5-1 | TGCGCCAGCAGCTCGAGGGCTGGTACCGGGACAGAAAATTCACCCCTCCACTTT | CASSSRAGTGTENSPLHF
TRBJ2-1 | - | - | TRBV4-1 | TGCGCCAGCAGCCAAGGTTCGGGCGGGTATGAGCAGTTCTTC | CASSQGSGGYEQFF
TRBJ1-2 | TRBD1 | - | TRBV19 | TGTGCCAGTCGGACAGGGGGGAGCTATGGCTACACCTTC | CASRTGGSYGYTF
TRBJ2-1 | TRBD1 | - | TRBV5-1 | TGCGCCAGCAGCGCATCAGGTGTGGACAGGGCCTACAATGAGCAGTTCTTC | CASSASGVDRAYNEQFF
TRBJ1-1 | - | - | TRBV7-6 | TGTGCCAGCAGCTTGGGACAGAACACTGAAGCTTTCTTT | CASSLGQNTEAFF
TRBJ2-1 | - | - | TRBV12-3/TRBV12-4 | TGTGCCAGCAGTCCATGGGCGAAGGTGCAGTTCTTC | CASSPWAKVQFF
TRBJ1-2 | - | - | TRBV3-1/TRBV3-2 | TGTGCCAGCAGCCCATTCGCGGGGCAACTAAACTATGGCTACACCTTC | CASSPFAGQLNYGYTF
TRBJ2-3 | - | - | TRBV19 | TGTGCCAGTAGTTCGCCGACTCTTAGGTCAGATACGCAGTATTTT | CASSSPTLRSDTQYF
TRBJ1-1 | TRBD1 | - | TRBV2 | TGTGCCAGCAGTCTTCTCCGGGACAGGGGGACTGAAGCTTTCTTT | CASSLLRDRGTEAFF
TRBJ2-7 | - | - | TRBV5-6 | TGTGCCAGCAGCTTAGGACGGGGTCCCTACGAGCAGTACTTC | CASSLGRGPYEQYF
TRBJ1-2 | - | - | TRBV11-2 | TGTGCCAGCAGCTTGTGGGGGGGTTGGAACTATGGCTACACCTTC | CASSLWGGWNYGYTF
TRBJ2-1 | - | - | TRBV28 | TGTGCCAGCAGTTTTAGGTCGGGTCCCCGGGAGCAGTTCTTC | CASSFRSGPREQFF
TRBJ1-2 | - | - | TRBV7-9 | TGTGCCAGTCATAACCTCGGGACACCGGAGGGCTACACCTTC | CASHNLGTPEGYTF
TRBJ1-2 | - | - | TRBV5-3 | TGTGCCAGAAGCCTACCCGAGGCGGGGGCGAATGGCTACACCTTC | CARSLPEAGANGYTF
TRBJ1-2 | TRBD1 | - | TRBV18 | TGTGCCAGCTCAGAGGGGACAGCTGACTATGGCTACACCTTC | CASSEGTADYGYTF
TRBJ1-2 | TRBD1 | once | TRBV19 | TGTGCCAGTACTGACGACAGGGCGGCTGGCTACACCTTC | CASTDDRAAGYTF
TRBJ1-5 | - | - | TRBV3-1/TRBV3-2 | TGTGCCAGCAGCCACGGGAGGGGTCAGCCCCAGCATTTT | CASSHGRGQPQHF
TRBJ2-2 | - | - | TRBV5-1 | TGCGCCAGCAGCGCCCAAGGGAGGAACACCGGGGAGCTGTTTTTT | CASSAQGRNTGELFF
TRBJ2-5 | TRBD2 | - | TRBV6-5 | TGTGCCTCCAGCGGGGGTATGATAGGCCAAGAGACCCAGTACTTC | CASSGGMIGQETQYF
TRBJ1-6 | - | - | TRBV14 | TGTGCCAGCAGCCAGACAGCGTATTCACCCCTCCACTTT | CASSQTAYSPLHF
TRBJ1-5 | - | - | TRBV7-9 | TGTGCCAGCAGCCCGGGGGGTCAGCCCCAGCATTTT | CASSPGGQPQHF
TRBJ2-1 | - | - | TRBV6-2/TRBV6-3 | TGTGCCAGCAGTTATATAAATGAGCAGTTCTTC | CASSYINEQFF
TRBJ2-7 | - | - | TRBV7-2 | TGTGCCAGCAGCTTAGCGTACGGGACTCAATACGAGCAGTACTTC | CASSLAYGTQYEQYF
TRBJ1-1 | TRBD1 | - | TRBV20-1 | TGCAGTGCTAGTCGACAGGGTGGAACTGAAGCTTTCTTT | CSASRQGGTEAFF
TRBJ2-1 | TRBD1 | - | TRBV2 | TGTGCCAGCAGTGTTGAGACAGGGAGGCAGTTCTTC | CASSVETGRQFF
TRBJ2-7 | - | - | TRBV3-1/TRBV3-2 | TGTGCCAGCAGCCCCGGGGGTGCCTACGAGCAGTACTTC | CASSPGGAYEQYF
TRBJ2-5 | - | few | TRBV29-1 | TGCAGCGTTGGGCGAGGAGAGACCCAGTACTTC | CSVGRGETQYF
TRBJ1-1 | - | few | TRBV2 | TGTGCCAGCACCCGAGAAGGGGGTACTGAAGCTTTCTTT | CASTREGGTEAFF
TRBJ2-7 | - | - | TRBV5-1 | TGCGCCAGCAGCTTGGCAGGGAAGACCTACGAGCAGTACTTC | CASSLAGKTYEQYF
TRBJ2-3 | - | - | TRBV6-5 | TGTGCCAGCAGTCCGAGCACAGATACGCAGTATTTT | CASSPSTDTQYF
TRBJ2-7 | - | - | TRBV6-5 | TGTGCCAGCAGTTACCAGGGGCTCGAGCAGTACTTC | CASSYQGLEQYF
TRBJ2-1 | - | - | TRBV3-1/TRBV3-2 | TGTGCCAGCAGCCGTATCAGGGGAGTCGTTGAGCAGTTCTTC | CASSRIRGVVEQFF